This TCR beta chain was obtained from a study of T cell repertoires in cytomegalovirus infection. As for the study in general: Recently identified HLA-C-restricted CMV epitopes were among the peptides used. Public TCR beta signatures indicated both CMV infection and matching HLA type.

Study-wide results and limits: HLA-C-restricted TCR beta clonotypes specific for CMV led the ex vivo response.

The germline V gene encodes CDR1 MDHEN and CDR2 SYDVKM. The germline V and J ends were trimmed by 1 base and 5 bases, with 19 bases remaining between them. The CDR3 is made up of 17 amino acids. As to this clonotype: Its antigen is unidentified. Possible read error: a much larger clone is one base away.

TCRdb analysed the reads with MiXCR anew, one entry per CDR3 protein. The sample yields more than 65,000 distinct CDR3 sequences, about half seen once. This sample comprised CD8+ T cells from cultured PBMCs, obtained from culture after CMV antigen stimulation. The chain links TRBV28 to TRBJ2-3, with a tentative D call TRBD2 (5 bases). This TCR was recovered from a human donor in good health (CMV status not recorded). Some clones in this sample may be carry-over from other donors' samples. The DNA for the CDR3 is TGTGCCAGCAGTTTATCGGAACTAGTGGACGCAGGAGATACGCAGTATTTT. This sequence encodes CASSLSELVDAGDTQYF.